The T cell receptor (beta chain) described here comes from a study of T cell clonality in common variable immunodeficiency. This clone was observed at least ten times. Read sequence stops 3 residues before the CDR3 end, and the germline J gene provides the missing end. The table came from immunoSEQ multiplex PCR; TCRdb's copy has only in-frame clones and leaves some out. There are roughly 40,000 clones in the sample, none observed a single time. The CDR3 contains 16 residues. The V gene's germline CDR1 is MGHRA and CDR2 YSYEKL. Trimming took off 0 bases at V and 2 bases at J, with 14 bases between the two ends.

V is TRBV4-1 and J is TRBJ2-7; a possible D gene is TRBD1 (5 bases). Sequencing was done on a sample of peripheral blood mononuclear cells. The sequence was collected from a person between 18 and 70 years old in good health. The chain's CDR3 is CASSQDLTLGAYEQYF. CDR3 DNA (partial): TGCGCCAGCAGCCAAGATTTAACGCTAGGGGCCTACGAG.